One T cell receptor beta chain is described in this entry. Its specificity is not known. Both subsets, CD45RA+ naive and CD45RA-negative memory, were split from the CD4+ cells. This CDR3 spans 17 amino acids. V lost 2 bases and J lost 0, with 14 bases in between. Germline V gives CDR1 MNHEY, CDR2 SMNVEV (reference sequence). This record belongs to a study of shared clonotypes between healthy human individuals. The study's findings and limits: Sampling covered nothing but blood. Tissue TCR repertoires likely differ from those found in blood.

Sequenced by immunoSEQ multiplex PCR; TCRdb stores in-frame clones only, minus some. The sample includes 1.6 million or so clones, around 97% seen only once; the top ten take approximately 1.1%. The source is a man aged 30 to 45 in good health. The chain joins TRBV27 to TRBJ2-1; D is unresolved. Sequences were obtained from naive CD4+ T cells sorted from blood. Regarding subset: CD45RA+ positively selected. CDR3 sequence (DNA): TGTGCCAGCAGTTTAAGCCCCCCACAGAGCTCCTACAATGAGCAGTTCTTC. Translation gives CASSLSPPQSSYNEQFF.